The 21 T cell receptor beta chains below all came from one sample that was sequenced in a study of T cells in Graves' hyperthyroidism and ophthalmopathy (dated by TCRdb to about 2019). The library was obtained by multiplex PCR. The listed sequencing device is Illumina HiSeq 2000. TCR beta CDR3 regions were amplified from RNA transcripts. The TCR CDR3 was subjected to a first round of RT-PCR using the HTBI primer set and the Qiagen OneStep RT-PCR kit. The public reads were reprocessed in TCRdb via fastp at Q25 and MiXCR, keeping in-frame beta chains. Every entry covers one CDR3 protein and lists the most common genes and DNA from its rows. The sample data list 250,000 to 300,000 distinct CDR3 sequences, and about 13% of these were observed just once. Approximately 7.9% of the sample lies in the top ten. Sequencing was performed on blood. These TCRs come from a woman in her thirties or forties with Graves' hyperthyroidism.

CDR3: CASSSQMGRGNEQFF. For the CDR3, the DNA is TGTGCCAGCAGTTCTCAGATGGGGAGGGGTAATGAGCAGTTCTTC. The gene calls are TRBV7-2 and TRBJ2-1; TRBD2 aligns across 7 bases. The germline gives CDR1 SGHTA, CDR2 FQGNSA. Trimming at V came to 6 bases and at J to 7 bases, leaving 12 bases not matched to a gene. The CDR3 covers 15 residues.

Many counts were recorded for this clonotype. The chain uses TRBV28 and TRBJ2-1, with TRBD1 as a possible D gene (6 bases). CDR1 and CDR2 (germline): MDHEN, SYDVKM. The CDR3 loop spans 15 amino acids. V lost 5 bases and J 3 bases, leaving 14 bases between the germline ends. This CDR3 is CASSPRQVYYNEQFF. In DNA, the CDR3 is TGTGCCAGCAGTCCCAGACAGGTCTACTACAATGAGCAGTTCTTC.

V usage is TRBV5-8 and J usage is TRBJ2-3; D gene unclear. This CDR3 is 14 amino acids long. The V and J ends lost 3 bases and 6 bases respectively, with 14 bases between them. Germline lookup yields CDR1 SGHTS and CDR2 YDEGEE. CDR3 bases: TGTGCCAGCAGCTCCTGGACCACCGCGGATACGCAGTATTTT. Translation gives CASSSWTTADTQYF.

This clonotype was seen ten or more times. V and J are TRBV18 and TRBJ1-5; D call uncertain. Trimming left V 6 bases short and J 3 bases short, with 9 bases between. The CDR3 is made up of 13 amino acids. The germline CDR1 and CDR2 sequences are KGHSH and LQKENI. The CDR3 DNA reads as TGTGCCAGCTCGTCCGACATCAATCAGCCCCAGCATTTT. Residues: CASSSDINQPQHF.

The table lists this clonotype with many counts. This chain joins TRBV20-1 and TRBJ2-7, with D possibly matching TRBD1 (6 bases). This CDR3 has 15 amino acids. Germline V gives CDR1 DFQATT, CDR2 SNEGSKA (reference sequence). Trimming removed 6 bases at V and 0 bases at J, with 18 bases between. The DNA of the CDR3 is TGCAGTGCAACCCCCGGACAGCAATTCTCCTACGAGCAGTACTTC. Translated: CSATPGQQFSYEQYF.

This clonotype occurred many times. The chain uses TRBV16 and TRBJ2-7, with D possibly matching TRBD1 (5 bases). This CDR3 is 14 amino acids long. From germline, CDR1 is KGHSY and CDR2 FQNENV. V lost 0 bases and J lost 1, with 7 bases in between. The CDR3 protein is CASSQSGVSYEQYF. As DNA, the CDR3 is TGTGCCAGCAGCCAATCAGGGGTTTCCTACGAGCAGTACTTC.

As to this clonotype: Its ends do not fully match the called genes, so a read error is possible. The chain recombines TRBV3-1 with TRBJ1-1; 7 bases match TRBD1. The CDR3 is 15 amino acids. CDR1 and CDR2 (germline): LGHDT, YNNKEL (reference sequence). CDR3 sequence (DNA): TGTACCAGCAGCCACCCGGGACAGAAGAACACTAAAGCTTTCTTT. Its translation is CTSSHPGQKNTKAFF.

The chain uses TRBV2 and TRBJ2-1; D perhaps matches TRBD2 (6 bases). CDR3 length: 15 amino acids. V was cut by 6 bases and J by 6 bases, with 18 bases left in between. The germline CDR1 and CDR2 sequences are SNHLY and FYNNEI. CDR3 sequence: CASRNGGAPRNEQFF. CDR3 in DNA: TGTGCCAGCAGAAACGGAGGGGCCCCTCGCAATGAGCAGTTCTTC.

In this sample, this clonotype turned up many times. The chain combines TRBV10-3 with TRBJ2-7; the D is unclear. From germline, CDR1 is ENHRY and CDR2 SYGVKD. V shed 9 bases and J shed 5 bases, with 23 bases lying between them. This CDR3 spans 15 amino acids. This chain's CDR3 is CAISSGRHLANEQYF. The DNA of the CDR3 is TGTGCCATTTCCTCCGGGCGCCATCTCGCTAACGAGCAGTACTTC.

The chain couples TRBV30 to TRBJ2-7; no clear D gene. This CDR3 spans 11 amino acids. Germline assignment: CDR1 GTSNPN and CDR2 SVGIG (reference sequence). V was clipped by 5 bases and J by 3 bases, with 8 bases between them. The CDR3 region has the DNA TGTGCCTGGGGCCAGCTCTACGAGCAGTACTTC. Translated, it gives CAWGQLYEQYF. The full variable domain, completed using reference TRBV30 and TRBJ2-7, is SQTIHQWPATLVQPVGSPLSLECTVEGTSNPNLYWYRQAAGRGLQLLFYSVGIGQISSEVPQNLSASRPQDRQFILSSKKLLLSDSGFYLCAWGQLYEQYFGPGTRLTVT.

This clonotype was recorded at least ten times. The chain is built from TRBV24-1 and TRBJ1-1, with D possibly matching TRBD1 (5 bases). V dropped 8 bases and J dropped 4 bases, with 13 bases sitting between them. CDR1 KGHDR and CDR2 SFDVKD come from the germline V gene. The CDR3 extends over 13 amino acids. As DNA, the CDR3 is TGTGCCACCACGAGGGGCCGGGGCACTGAAGCTTTCTTT. Its translation is CATTRGRGTEAFF.

This clonotype was detected ten times or more. The genes are TRBV2 and TRBJ2-2, with a weak D call TRBD2 (5 bases). There are 15 residues in the CDR3. Germline CDR1 SNHLY, CDR2 FYNNEI. V gave up 8 bases and J gave up 4 bases, with 17 bases separating them. In DNA form, the CDR3 reads TGTGCCAGCGCTGTTGAGGGAACGGCCACCGGGGAGCTGTTTTTT. Its protein product is CASAVEGTATGELFF.

This rearrangement joins TRBV18 to TRBJ2-1, with D possibly being TRBD1 (5 bases). This CDR3 contains 16 residues. CDR1 is KGHSH and CDR2 is LQKENI in the germline V gene. Trimming shortened V by 0 bases and J by 2 bases, and 11 bases separated the two germline ends. DNA for the CDR3: TGTGCCAGCTCACCACCCGGCAGGGTTACCTACAATGAGCAGTTCTTC. Amino acids: CASSPPGRVTYNEQFF.

This clonotype has ten or more counts. The chain combines TRBV7-9 with TRBJ2-3, with TRBD2 identical over 8 bases. The germline V gene encodes CDR1 SEHNR and CDR2 FQNEAQ (reference sequence). V lost 4 bases and J lost 2; bases outside the gene matches: 5. This CDR3 spans 15 amino acids. CDR3 DNA sequence: TGTGCCAGCAGCTCGAGACTAGCGATCACAGATACGCAGTATTTT. It specifies CASSSRLAITDTQYF. The full variable domain, rest sourced from reference TRBV7-9 and TRBJ2-3, is DTGVSQNPRHKITKRGQNVTFRCDPISEHNRLYWYRQTLGQGPEFLTYFQNEAQLEKSRLLSDRFSAERPKGSFSTLEIQRTEQGDSAMYLCASSSRLAITDTQYFGPGTRLTVL.

This clonotype was seen ten or more times. The CDR3 coding sequence is TGTGCCATCAGAGGGGCTACGAACTACGAGCAGTACTTC. This sequence encodes CAIRGATNYEQYF. This chain uses TRBV10-3 with TRBJ2-7; possible D gene TRBD1, 5 bases. Per the germline V gene, CDR1 is ENHRY and CDR2 is SYGVKD. This CDR3 spans 13 amino acids. V shed 6 bases and J shed 3 bases, with 12 bases lying between them.

This clonotype showed up many times. This chain uses TRBV28 with TRBJ1-1; possibly TRBD1 for D (6 bases). The CDR3 is made up of 11 amino acids. The germline V gene encodes CDR1 MDHEN and CDR2 SYDVKM. V shed 8 bases and J shed 6 bases, with 10 bases lying between them. Written as DNA, the CDR3 is TGTGCCAGCTGGGGGGCTGCTGAAGCTTTCTTT. Translating it yields CASWGAAEAFF.

This clonotype was recorded many times. J is TRBJ1-1 and V is TRBV29-1; no firm D call. Germline lookup yields CDR1 SQVTM and CDR2 ANQGSEA. The V end lost 4 bases, the J end lost 5 bases, and 11 bases lay between the germline ends. This CDR3 has 12 residues. For the CDR3, the DNA is TGCAGCGTTGGAGGGCTTTTTACTGAAGCTTTCTTT. Protein product: CSVGGLFTEAFF.

This clonotype appeared many times. The J gene is TRBJ2-3, the V gene TRBV7-9; D is unclear. The V gene's germline CDR1 is SEHNR and CDR2 FQNEAQ (reference sequence). The CDR3 is 14 amino acids. Trimming stripped 5 bases from V and 6 bases from J, with 15 bases between. The CDR3 DNA sequence: TGTGCCAGCAGCCAAGAGATGAAGTTGGATACGCAGTATTTT. Amino acids: CASSQEMKLDTQYF.

The rearrangement links TRBV13 to TRBJ1-4; D remains unclear. Trimming took off 3 bases at V and 8 bases at J, with 10 bases between the two ends. Germline assignment: CDR1 PRHDT and CDR2 FYEKMQ (reference sequence). The CDR3 runs 13 residues. CDR3 bases: TGTGCCAGCAGCTTGACAAACGCAGAAAAACTGTTTTTT. Amino acids: CASSLTNAEKLFF.

J is TRBJ2-7 and V is TRBV5-1, with D perhaps matching TRBD2 (5 bases). Germline CDR1 SGHRS, CDR2 YFSETQ. Trimming pared 4 bases from V and 0 bases from J, leaving 20 bases between. This CDR3 spans 17 amino acids. This chain's CDR3 is CASSQDWLAGPSYEQYF. CDR3 nucleotides: TGCGCCAGCAGCCAAGATTGGTTGGCGGGTCCCTCCTACGAGCAGTACTTC.

V usage is TRBV10-3 and J usage is TRBJ2-1; D perhaps matches TRBD1 (5 bases). V was shortened by 6 bases and J by 10 bases, with 16 bases between the two germline ends. CDR3 length: 13 residues. Germline V CDR1 and CDR2: ENHRY, SYGVKD. CDR3 residues: CAIRRDDSPEQFF. In DNA form, the CDR3 reads TGTGCCATCAGGAGAGATGACAGCCCAGAGCAGTTCTTC.